The 31 T cell receptor beta chains reported below all come from one sample, sequenced in a study of OX40 agonist ivuxolimab in advanced cancers. To prepare the library, the immunoSEQ multiplex PCR assay was applied. TCRdb limited this immuneACCESS table to in-frame rearrangements with V and J called. A share of clones is missing; checked studies link under half to unresolved V genes, and the rest is unexplained. In all, the sample holds fewer than 75,000 clones, and just over 90% of those were seen once. Of the sample, less than 2.5% falls within the top ten clones. This specimen was CD4+ or CD8+ T cells sorted from blood, taken in a trial of the OX40 agonist ivuxolimab. The source is an adult with an advanced solid tumor such as melanoma, head and neck, liver or kidney cancer.

This chain joins TRBV4-2 and TRBJ2-2; D is possibly TRBD2 (6 bases). V was trimmed by 0 bases and J by 1 base, leaving 12 bases between them. This CDR3 spans 17 amino acids. CDR1 is LGHNA, CDR2 YNFKEQ, per germline. The CDR3 loop reads CASSQELAAGNTGELFF. DNA for the CDR3: TGTGCCAGCAGCCAAGAGTTAGCGGCGGGGAACACCGGGGAGCTGTTTTTT.

CDR3: CASGTGGETQYF. In DNA form, the CDR3 reads TGTGCCAGTGGGACAGGCGGAGAGACCCAGTACTTC. This rearrangement joins TRBV19 to TRBJ2-5; TRBD1 matches 8 bases. Germline lookup yields CDR1 LNHDA and CDR2 SQIVND (reference sequence). V shed 8 bases, J shed 4 bases, and the junction held 3 bases outside the gene matches. This CDR3 is built from 12 residues. Complete variable domain (other parts from reference TRBV19 and TRBJ2-5): DGGITQSPKYLFRKEGQNVTLSCEQNLNHDAMYWYRQDPGQGLRLIYYSQIVNDFQKGDIAEGYSVSREKKESFPLTVTSAQKNPTAFYLCASGTGGETQYFGPGTRLLVL.

This clone came up a few times. The gene calls are TRBV4-1 and TRBJ2-7; 9 nucleotides align to TRBD2. Germline V gene sequence: CDR1 MGHRA, CDR2 YSYEKL. The junction had 5 bases not matched to a gene; V was cut back by 2 bases and J by 3 bases. CDR3 length: 15 amino acids. CDR3 in amino acids: CASSQLAGTDYEQYF. CDR3 bases: TGCGCCAGCAGCCAACTAGCGGGGACAGACTACGAGCAGTACTTC.

V gene TRBV28 combines with J gene TRBJ2-3; 9 bases align to TRBD2. The ends lost 6 bases at V and 4 bases at J; junction bases unmatched: 8. Germline V CDR1 and CDR2: MDHEN, SYDVKM. This CDR3 has 15 residues. In nucleotides, the CDR3 is TGTGCCAGCAGCCCCCCCGGGACTAGCCCAGATACGCAGTATTTT. This codes for CASSPPGTSPDTQYF.

The CDR3 DNA follows: TGTGCCAGCAGCTTAGGGGCAGGGGAGTATTACGAGCAGTACTTC. It encodes CASSLGAGEYYEQYF. The rearrangement joins TRBV11-3 to TRBJ2-7; maybe TRBD1 (6 bases). CDR3 size: 15 residues. V lost 1 base and J lost 4, with 14 bases in between. Germline loops: CDR1 SGHNT, CDR2 YENEEA. Variable domain in full (rest from reference TRBV11-3 and TRBJ2-7): EAGVVQSPRYKIIEKKQPVAFWCNPISGHNTLYWYLQNLGQGPELLIRYENEEAVDDSQLPKDRFSAERLKGVDSTLKIQPAELGDSAVYLCASSLGAGEYYEQYFGPGTRLTVT.

This clone was seen only once. The chain uses TRBV27 and TRBJ1-1; D might be TRBD1 (5 bases). The CDR3 has 15 residues. Trimming took off 0 bases at V and 10 bases at J, with 18 bases between the two ends. CDR1 and CDR2 from the germline V gene are MNHEY and SMNVEV (reference sequence). The CDR3 reads CASSLSRQGDRLAFF. CDR3 coding DNA: TGTGCCAGCAGTTTATCGAGGCAGGGTGACCGGTTAGCTTTCTTT.

CDR3 loop: CASSMGQLNTEAFF. For the CDR3, the DNA is TGTGCCAGTAGTATGGGACAGCTGAACACTGAAGCTTTCTTT. The chain recombines TRBV19 with TRBJ1-1, with 7 bases fitting TRBD1. With 3 bases clipped from V and 0 bases from J, the junction kept 1 base outside the gene matches. CDR3 length: 14 amino acids. Looked up from germline, CDR1 is LNHDA and CDR2 is SQIVND (reference sequence).

The CDR3 region has the DNA TGTGCCAGTAAGACGTCGGGACGCCAGACCGGGGAGCTGTTTTTT. Amino acid sequence: CASKTSGRQTGELFF. This chain connects TRBV19 to TRBJ2-2, with D possibly called TRBD1 or TRBD2 (5 bases each). Germline V gene sequence: CDR1 LNHDA, CDR2 SQIVND (reference sequence). The CDR3 runs to 15 residues. Trimming pared 7 bases from V and 5 bases from J, leaving 17 bases between.

This clone was recorded only once. J is TRBJ1-2 and V is TRBV2, with 10 bases that match TRBD1. This CDR3 contains 14 residues. Germline assignment: CDR1 SNHLY and CDR2 FYNNEI. The V segment lost 4 bases and the J segment 8 bases; nucleotides outside the gene matches: 7. CDR3 DNA: TGTGCCAGCAGTGTTGACAGGGGGCCGGAGGGCTACACCTTC. It codes for CASSVDRGPEGYTF.

J is TRBJ1-4 and V is TRBV5-1; D unresolved. Germline lookup yields CDR1 SGHRS and CDR2 YFSETQ. CDR3 length: 16 residues. V was shortened by 5 bases and J by 0 bases, with 14 bases between the two germline ends. CDR3 coding DNA: TGCGCCAGCAGAGAAGGCTTGAAGGCAACTAATGAAAAACTGTTTTTT. Residues: CASREGLKATNEKLFF.

The chain combines TRBV4-3 with TRBJ2-5, with D unresolved. This CDR3 is built from 13 residues. Deletions cut 1 base from V and 5 bases from J, with 8 bases between. Germline-derived CDR1 and CDR2 are LGHNA and YSLEER. The CDR3 nucleotides read TGCGCCAGCAGCCAAGGCTTTGGGGAGACCCAGTACTTC. Amino acid sequence: CASSQGFGETQYF.

The gene calls are TRBV2 and TRBJ2-1, with D possibly matching TRBD2 (6 bases). Germline CDR1 and CDR2: SNHLY and FYNNEI. V was shortened by 3 bases and J by 5 bases, with 11 bases between the two germline ends. This CDR3 contains 14 residues. Written as DNA, the CDR3 is TGTGCCAGCAGTGAGGCTAGCGTTGACAATGAGCAGTTCTTC. Translated, it gives CASSEASVDNEQFF.

Only one count was recorded for this clone. The chain has TRBV10-3 and TRBJ2-1; a possible D gene is TRBD2 (5 bases). There are 13 residues in the CDR3. The V gene's germline CDR1 is ENHRY and CDR2 SYGVKD. V lost 0 bases and J lost 7, with 7 bases in between. The CDR3 bases are TGTGCCATCAGTGAGTCGAGGGTTAATGAGCAGTTCTTC. Translating gives CAISESRVNEQFF.

The rearrangement joins TRBV18 to TRBJ1-6, with 9 bases identical to TRBD1. From germline, CDR1 is KGHSH and CDR2 LQKENI. V shed 2 bases and J 9 bases; nucleotides not matched to a gene: 5. The CDR3 runs 15 residues. The CDR3 region has the DNA TGTGCCAGCTCACCAGGACAGGGGCAGGGTTCACCCCTCCACTTT. It translates to CASSPGQGQGSPLHF.

CDR3 in amino acids: CASSPGTDSPLHF. In DNA form, the CDR3 reads TGTGCCAGCTCACCAGGGACGGATTCACCCCTCCACTTT. This chain links TRBV18 with TRBJ1-6; the D gene is possibly TRBD1 (5 bases). Trimming took 2 bases from V and 8 from J, leaving 7 bases between them. The CDR3 has 13 residues. CDR1 is KGHSH and CDR2 is LQKENI in the germline V gene.

The chain employs TRBV19 and TRBJ1-1; possible D gene TRBD1, 5 bases. The CDR3 contains 14 residues. CDR1 LNHDA and CDR2 SQIVND come from the germline V gene (reference sequence). Trimming removed 1 base at V and 7 bases at J, with 13 bases between. The DNA for the CDR3 is TGTGCCAGTAGTATAGTTTTTGGGGGAGGTGAAGCTTTCTTT. It yields the protein CASSIVFGGGEAFF.

V gene TRBV4-2 combines with J gene TRBJ2-5; D uncertain. CDR3 size: 14 residues. Germline CDR1 LGHNA, CDR2 YNFKEQ. The ends were cut back, 0 bases at V and 2 bases at J, with 7 bases in the middle. CDR3: CASSQDWGQETQYF. The CDR3 DNA sequence: TGTGCCAGCAGCCAAGACTGGGGACAAGAGACCCAGTACTTC.

The rearrangement joins TRBV10-1 to TRBJ1-2; D is ambiguous. V lost 2 bases and J lost 7, with 11 bases in between. Germline CDR1 is WNHNN and CDR2 is SYGVQD (reference sequence). The CDR3 consists of 13 residues. CDR3 sequence: CASSEVRGGGYTF. As DNA, the CDR3 is TGCGCCAGCAGTGAGGTCCGCGGAGGTGGCTACACCTTC.

V is TRBV18 and J is TRBJ1-2; D perhaps matches TRBD1 (5 bases). Trimming pared 5 bases from V and 4 bases from J, leaving 11 bases between. From germline, CDR1 is KGHSH and CDR2 LQKENI. The CDR3 contains 13 residues. CDR3: CASSSTQAYGYTF. The CDR3 DNA reads as TGTGCCAGCTCATCTACACAGGCCTATGGCTACACCTTC.

The chain joins TRBV7-8 to TRBJ1-2, with D tentatively TRBD1 (5 bases). This CDR3 comprises 15 residues. Germline V CDR1 and CDR2: SGHVS, FQNEAQ. Trimming removed 4 bases at V and 6 bases at J, with 18 bases between. CDR3 protein: CASSSHGGVVHGYTF. The CDR3 DNA is TGTGCCAGCAGCTCGCACGGGGGAGTCGTCCATGGCTACACCTTC.

The chain combines TRBV29-1 with TRBJ2-5, with D possibly matching TRBD1 (6 bases). Between the trimmed V and J ends, which lost 3 bases and 5 bases, there was a span of 13 bases. The CDR3 consists of 13 residues. Looked up from germline, CDR1 is SQVTM and CDR2 is ANQGSEA. CDR3 in amino acids: CSVEQGRWETQYF. CDR3 coding DNA: TGCAGCGTTGAGCAGGGGCGTTGGGAGACCCAGTACTTC.

The chain is built from TRBV5-1 and TRBJ2-5, with unresolved D. This CDR3 has 13 residues. Germline V CDR1 and CDR2: SGHRS, YFSETQ. Trimming pared 5 bases from V and 2 bases from J, leaving 10 bases between. The DNA for the CDR3 is TGCGCCAGCAGTTTCTACACACAAGAGACCCAGTACTTC. Protein product: CASSFYTQETQYF.

The CDR3 DNA reads TGTGCCATCAGGGACACTCCTCCCTCCTACGAGCAGTACTTC. The encoded protein is CAIRDTPPSYEQYF. The J gene is TRBJ2-7, the V gene TRBV10-3, with D possibly being TRBD1 (5 bases). CDR3 length: 14 amino acids. V shed 6 bases and J shed 0 bases, with 12 bases lying between them. Germline V gene data show CDR1 as ENHRY and CDR2 as SYGVKD.

The chain has TRBV9 and TRBJ2-1; D is possibly TRBD2 (5 bases). Per germline, CDR1 SGDLS and CDR2 YYNGEE. V was pared by 0 bases and J by 3 bases, with 13 bases between. The CDR3 runs 16 residues. CDR3 DNA: TGTGCCAGCAGCGTAGTAGGCGGGCGCAACTACAATGAGCAGTTCTTC. Translating it yields CASSVVGGRNYNEQFF.

CDR3 region: CASSKIATAGELFF. CDR3 bases: TGTGCCAGCAGTAAGATTGCGACAGCCGGGGAGCTGTTTTTT. The chain carries TRBV6-5 and TRBJ2-2, with a weak D call TRBD1 (5 bases). V was shortened by 5 bases and J by 6 bases, with 13 bases between the two germline ends. Germline loops: CDR1 MNHEY, CDR2 SVGAGI. This CDR3 contains 14 residues.

This clone was observed a single time. The rearrangement links TRBV7-9 to TRBJ2-1; 10 nucleotides align to TRBD2. Germline trimming cut 5 bases from V and 1 base from J; bases unmatched to any gene: 5. CDR1 is SEHNR and CDR2 is FQNEAQ in the germline V gene (reference sequence). The CDR3 extends over 16 amino acids. The CDR3 sequence is CASSATSGWSYNEQFF. Written as DNA, the CDR3 is TGTGCCAGCAGCGCGACTAGCGGGTGGTCCTACAATGAGCAGTTCTTC.

J is TRBJ1-1 and V is TRBV6-5, with 10 bases that match TRBD1. The CDR3 is made up of 16 amino acids. With V trimmed by 1 base and J by 5 bases, 7 bases remained unmatched. Germline CDR1 MNHEY, CDR2 SVGAGI. CDR3 DNA sequence: TGTGCCAGCAGTTACTTTCGGGGACAGGGGATGACTGAAGCTTTCTTT. It yields the protein CASSYFRGQGMTEAFF.

The chain is built from TRBV18 and TRBJ2-1; D remains unclear. V was clipped by 3 bases and J by 8 bases, with 8 bases between them. CDR3 length: 12 residues. The V gene's germline CDR1 is KGHSH and CDR2 LQKENI. The CDR3 loop reads CASSPPNYEQFF. CDR3 DNA sequence: TGTGCCAGCTCACCGCCGAATTATGAGCAGTTCTTC.

This chain links TRBV5-5 with TRBJ2-7; D not resolved. CDR1 SGHKS and CDR2 YYEKEE come from the germline V gene (reference sequence). Trimming took off 0 bases at V and 5 bases at J, with 6 bases between the two ends. The CDR3 runs 12 residues. The CDR3 nucleotides read TGTGCCAGCAGCTTGGGCCTAAACGAGCAGTACTTC. Amino acid sequence: CASSLGLNEQYF. Full variable domain (outside the CDR3, taken from reference TRBV5-5 and TRBJ2-7): DAGVTQSPTHLIKTRGQQVTLRCSPISGHKSVSWYQQVLGQGPQFIFQYYEKEERGRGNFPDRFSARQFPNYSSELNVNALLLGDSALYLCASSLGLNEQYFGPGTRLTVT.

The rearrangement uses TRBV18 and TRBJ1-3, with no clear D. Germline V gene lookup returns CDR1 KGHSH and CDR2 LQKENI. V was trimmed by 3 bases and J by 0 bases, leaving 9 bases between them. This CDR3 is 15 amino acids long. CDR3 sequence reads: CASSPLPASGNTIYF. DNA for the CDR3: TGTGCCAGCTCACCGCTCCCGGCCTCTGGAAACACCATATATTTT.

The gene calls are TRBV5-6 and TRBJ2-3; D unclear. Trimming pared 4 bases from V and 5 bases from J, leaving 8 bases between. The CDR3 is made up of 12 amino acids. Germline V lookup: CDR1 SGHDT, CDR2 YYEEEE. CDR3 sequence (DNA): TGTGCCAGCAGCATCCCGAGAGATACGCAGTATTTT. Translated: CASSIPRDTQYF.